Listed here are 5 T cell receptor beta chains from one sample, sequenced in a study of identical twins. TCRdb analysed the 5' RACE reads with MiXCR anew, one entry per CDR3 protein. The data contain around 370,000 distinct CDR3 sequences, about 9% of them singletons. Specimen: naive T cells sorted from blood. Receptors were obtained from a woman between 50 and 59 years old in good health.

This clonotype was seen many times. The genes are TRBV5-1 and TRBJ2-2; either TRBD1 or TRBD2 may fit D (5 bases each). The germline V and J ends were trimmed by 4 bases and 4 bases, with 11 bases remaining between them. CDR1 and CDR2 (germline): SGHRS, YFSETQ. The CDR3 length is 14 residues. CDR3 sequence (DNA): TGCGCCAGCAGCCGGGACCCCTCCACCGGGGAGCTGTTTTTT. This gives the protein CASSRDPSTGELFF.

Only a few counts were recorded for this clonotype. This chain connects TRBV7-6 to TRBJ2-5; TRBD2 matches 7 bases. The CDR3 spans 17 residues. The V and J ends lost 0 bases and 2 bases, in that order; junction bases with no gene match: 9. The V gene's germline CDR1 is SGHVS and CDR2 FNYEAQ. The CDR3 loop reads CASSLAGGGQSQETQYF. The CDR3 DNA sequence: TGTGCCAGCAGCTTAGCCGGGGGAGGGCAGAGTCAAGAGACCCAGTACTTC. The entire variable domain, with the rest obtained from reference TRBV7-6 and TRBJ2-5, is as follows: GAGVSQSPRYKVTKRGQDVALRCDPISGHVSLYWYRQALGQGPEFLTYFNYEAQQDKSGLPNDRFSAERPEGSISTLTIQRTEQRDSAMYRCASSLAGGGQSQETQYFGPGTRLLVL.

This clonotype was seen only a few times. The chain employs TRBV5-1 and TRBJ2-5, with D unclear. This CDR3 comprises 15 residues. V lost 0 bases, J lost 3 bases, and 12 bases lay in between. From germline, CDR1 is SGHRS and CDR2 YFSETQ. Here the CDR3 DNA reads TGCGCCAGCAGCTTGGCCCGGTTGGGTGAAGAGACCCAGTACTTC. Its translation: CASSLARLGEETQYF.

The chain has TRBV7-2 and TRBJ2-2, with TRBD2 matching 7 bases. Germline V gene lookup returns CDR1 SGHTA and CDR2 FQGNSA. Trimming took 1 base from V and 3 from J; bases not matched to a gene: 5. This CDR3 contains 16 residues. CDR3 bases: TGTGCCAGCAGCTTAGAGGTCGGGAGGTACACCGGGGAGCTGTTTTTT. Translating gives CASSLEVGRYTGELFF. Together with reference TRBV7-2 and TRBJ2-2, the CDR3 gives the full variable domain: GAGVSQSPSNKVTEKGKDVELRCDPISGHTALYWYRQSLGQGLEFLIYFQGNSAPDKSGLPSDRFSAERTGGSVSTLTIQRTQQEDSAVYLCASSLEVGRYTGELFFGEGSRLTVL.

This clonotype was detected many times. The chain couples TRBV10-3 to TRBJ1-1, with D unresolved. The V gene's germline CDR1 is ENHRY and CDR2 SYGVKD. This CDR3 is built from 12 residues. V was trimmed by 9 bases and J by 0 bases, leaving 8 bases between them. Here the CDR3 DNA reads TGTGCCATTGGGTCCATGAACACTGAAGCTTTCTTT. As protein: CAIGSMNTEAFF.